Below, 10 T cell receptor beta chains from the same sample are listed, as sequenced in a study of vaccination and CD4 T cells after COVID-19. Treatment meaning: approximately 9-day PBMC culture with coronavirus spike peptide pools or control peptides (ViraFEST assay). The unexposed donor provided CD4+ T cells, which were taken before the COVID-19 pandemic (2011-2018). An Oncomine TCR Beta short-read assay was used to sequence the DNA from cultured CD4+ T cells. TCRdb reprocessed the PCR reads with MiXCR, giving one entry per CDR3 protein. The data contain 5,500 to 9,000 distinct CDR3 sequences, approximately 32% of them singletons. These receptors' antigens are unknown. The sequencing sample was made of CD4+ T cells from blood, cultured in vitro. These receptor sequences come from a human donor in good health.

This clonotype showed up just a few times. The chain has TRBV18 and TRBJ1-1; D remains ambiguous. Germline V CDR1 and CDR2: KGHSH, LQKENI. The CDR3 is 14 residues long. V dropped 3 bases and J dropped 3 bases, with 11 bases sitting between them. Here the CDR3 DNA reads TGTGCCAGCTCACCGGACCTGTTGGACACTGAAGCTTTCTTT. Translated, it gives CASSPDLLDTEAFF.

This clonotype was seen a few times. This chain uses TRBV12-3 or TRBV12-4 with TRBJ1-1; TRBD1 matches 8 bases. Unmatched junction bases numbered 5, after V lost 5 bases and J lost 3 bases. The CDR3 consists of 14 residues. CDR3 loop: CASSQGAVDTEAFF. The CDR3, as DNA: TGTGCCAGCAGTCAGGGGGCGGTGGACACTGAAGCTTTCTTT.

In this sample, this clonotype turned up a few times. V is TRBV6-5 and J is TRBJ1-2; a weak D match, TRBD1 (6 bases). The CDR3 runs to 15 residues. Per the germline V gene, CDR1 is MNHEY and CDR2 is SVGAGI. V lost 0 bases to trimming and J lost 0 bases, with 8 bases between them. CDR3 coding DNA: TGTGCCAGCAGTTACTCAGGGGGTTCTAACTATGGCTACACCTTC. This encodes CASSYSGGSNYGYTF.

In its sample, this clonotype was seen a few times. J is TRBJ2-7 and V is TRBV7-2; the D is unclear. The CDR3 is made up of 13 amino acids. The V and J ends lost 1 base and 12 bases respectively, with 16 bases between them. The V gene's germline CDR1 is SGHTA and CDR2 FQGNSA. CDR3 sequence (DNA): TGTGCCAGCAGCTTAGACGTTCTTCTCCCAGGGTACTTC. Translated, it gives CASSLDVLLPGYF.

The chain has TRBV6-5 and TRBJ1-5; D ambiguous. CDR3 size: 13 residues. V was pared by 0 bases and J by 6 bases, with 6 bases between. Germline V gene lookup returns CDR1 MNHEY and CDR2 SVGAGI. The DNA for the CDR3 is TGTGCCAGCAGTTACTCGGCGGGTCAGCCCCAGCATTTT. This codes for CASSYSAGQPQHF.

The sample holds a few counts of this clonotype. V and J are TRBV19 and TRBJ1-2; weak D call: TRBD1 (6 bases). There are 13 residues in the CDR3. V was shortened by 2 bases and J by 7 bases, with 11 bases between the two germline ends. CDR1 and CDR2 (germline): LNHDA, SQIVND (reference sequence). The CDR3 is CASSIQGLGGYTF. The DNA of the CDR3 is TGTGCCAGTAGTATACAGGGGCTTGGTGGCTACACCTTC. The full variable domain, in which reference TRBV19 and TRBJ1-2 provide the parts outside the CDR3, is DGGITQSPKYLFRKEGQNVTLSCEQNLNHDAMYWYRQDPGQGLRLIYYSQIVNDFQKGDIAEGYSVSREKKESFPLTVTSAQKNPTAFYLCASSIQGLGGYTFGSGTRLTVV.

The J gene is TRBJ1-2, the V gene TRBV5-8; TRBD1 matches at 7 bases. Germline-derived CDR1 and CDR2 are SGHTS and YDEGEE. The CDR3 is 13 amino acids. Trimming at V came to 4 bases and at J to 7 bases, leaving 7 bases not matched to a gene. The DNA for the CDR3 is TGTGCCAGCAGCCGGACAGGACTCGGTGGCTACACCTTC. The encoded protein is CASSRTGLGGYTF.

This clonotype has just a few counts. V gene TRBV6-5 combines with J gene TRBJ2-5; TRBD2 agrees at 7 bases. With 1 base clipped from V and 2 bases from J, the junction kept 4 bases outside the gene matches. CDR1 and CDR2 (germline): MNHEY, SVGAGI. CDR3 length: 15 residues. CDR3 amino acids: CASSYLSSGQETQYF. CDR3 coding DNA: TGTGCCAGCAGTTACTTATCTAGCGGACAAGAGACCCAGTACTTC.

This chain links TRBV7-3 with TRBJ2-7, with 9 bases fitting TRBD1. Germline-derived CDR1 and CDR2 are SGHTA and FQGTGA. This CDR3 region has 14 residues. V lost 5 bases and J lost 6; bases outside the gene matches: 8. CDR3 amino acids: CASSLLGQGSEQYF. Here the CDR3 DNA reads TGTGCCAGCAGCCTCCTTGGACAGGGGAGCGAGCAGTACTTC. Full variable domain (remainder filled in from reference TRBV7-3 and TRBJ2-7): GAGVSQTPSNKVTEKGKYVELRCDPISGHTALYWYRQSLGQGPEFLIYFQGTGAADDSGLPNDRFFAVRPEGSVSTLKIQRTERGDSAVYLCASSLLGQGSEQYFGPGTRLTVT.

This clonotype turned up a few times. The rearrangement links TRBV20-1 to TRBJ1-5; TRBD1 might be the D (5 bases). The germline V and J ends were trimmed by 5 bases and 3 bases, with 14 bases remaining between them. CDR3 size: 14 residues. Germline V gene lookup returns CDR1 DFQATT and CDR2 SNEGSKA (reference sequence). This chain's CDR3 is CSARDGSNNQPQHF. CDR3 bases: TGCAGTGCTCGGGACGGGAGCAACAATCAGCCCCAGCATTTT.